This T cell receptor (beta chain) was captured in a study of post-analysis software for immune sequencing data. The overall study: Included among the disease courses, which were recorded for the cohort, were relapsing-remitting, secondary progressive and progressive-relapsing multiple sclerosis. Study-wide points: TRBV5-6, TRBV5-1 and TRBV20-1 belonged to a set of about five TRBV segments that were more frequent in patients than controls. Clustering by F measure revealed strong co-clustering among samples prepared together in one batch.

Libraries were made from TCR beta cDNA, and they carried unique molecular identifiers. Some 500,000 cDNA molecules were recovered from an input of about 1 to 10 million T cells. TCRdb re-called the PCR reads with MiXCR, one entry per CDR3 protein. The sample lists roughly 410,000 distinct CDR3 sequences, approximately 38% occurring once. V lost 4 bases to trimming and J lost 6 bases; unmatched junction nucleotides: 7. Germline V gives CDR1 MGHRA, CDR2 YSYEKL. The CDR3 has 15 residues. This clonotype showed up many times. Its target is unknown. This rearrangement joins TRBV4-1 to TRBJ2-2; 8 bases are a match to TRBD2. The sequencing sample was made of blood. This receptor was obtained from a girl aged 10 to 17 with multiple sclerosis. The CDR3 DNA reads as TGCGCCAGCAGCCTCCGGACTAGCTCCGCCGGGGAGCTGTTTTTT. Its translation: CASSLRTSSAGELFF.